A selection of T cell receptor beta chains follows, all from one sample in a study of early T cells in non-severe SARS-CoV-2 infection. TCRdb re-called the 5' RACE reads with MiXCR, one entry per CDR3 protein. The sample contains approximately 32,000 distinct CDR3 sequences, 6.6% of which appear only once. The sequencing input was whole blood. The receptors stem from an adult who was a healthcare worker with PCR-confirmed SARS-CoV-2 infection or an uninfected control (not recorded which). CDR3s include the opening cysteine and the closing phenylalanine or tryptophan. Fields, in order: clone size, J gene, D gene, V gene, CDR3 DNA, CDR3 protein. A D gene is named only where the DNA matches it firmly. Some rows mark clone size as missing; the rest say once, few, many or name a class of expanded clone.

>few|TRBJ2-3|NA|TRBV19
TGTGCCAGTGCGGACGACAGCACAGATACGCAGTATTTT
CASADDSTDTQYF
>many|TRBJ1-1|NA|TRBV12-3/TRBV12-4
TGTGCCAGCAGTTACCATAACAGGGTCGGCACTGAAGCTTTCTTT
CASSYHNRVGTEAFF
>many|TRBJ2-5|NA|TRBV11-2
TGTGCCAGTTCCCGGGAGGGGGCAGGGACCCAGTACTTC
CASSREGAGTQYF
>many|TRBJ1-5|NA|TRBV6-2/TRBV6-3
TGTGCCAGCGGAACCTGGGCGGGAGTCCCCGGGGAATATCAGCCCCAGCATTTT
CASGTWAGVPGEYQPQHF
>few|TRBJ2-1|NA|TRBV24-1
TGTGCCACCAGTGATGAAGGGAGACCCTCGAGGAATGAGCAGTTCTTC
CATSDEGRPSRNEQFF
>NA|TRBJ1-6|NA|TRBV20-1
TGCAGTGCTGAGGGCAGTCCGAATTCACCCCTCCACTTT
CSAEGSPNSPLHF
>many|TRBJ2-3|NA|TRBV19
TGTGCCAGTAGTATAGGGACAGATACGCAGTATTTT
CASSIGTDTQYF
>many|TRBJ2-7|NA|TRBV11-2
TGTGCCAGCAGCCCCCTGGACAGTATAGGATCCTACGAGCAGTACTTC
CASSPLDSIGSYEQYF
>many|TRBJ2-5|NA|TRBV12-5
TGTGCTAGTGTCTCGAGTGAGACCCAGTACTTC
CASVSSETQYF
>many|TRBJ2-5|NA|TRBV4-1
TGCGCCAGCAGCCAACGACCTAACAGAGTCCAAGAGACCCAGTACTTC
CASSQRPNRVQETQYF
>few|TRBJ2-5|TRBD2|TRBV7-8
TGTGCCAGCAGCCACTGGGGGGGTCAAGAGACCCAGTACTTC
CASSHWGGQETQYF
>NA|TRBJ2-3|NA|TRBV6-5
TGTGCCAGCAGTCCCCTCGAGACAGCTTCCAGAGATACGCAGTATTTT
CASSPLETASRDTQYF
>many|TRBJ1-6|NA|TRBV20-1
TGCAGTGCTAGAGATCGGGCCCAGAGCTCCTATAATTCACCCCTCCACTTT
CSARDRAQSSYNSPLHF
>NA|TRBJ2-2|TRBD2|TRBV19
TGTGCCAGTAGTATGTGGTTGACTAGCACAAGAAACACCGGGGAGCTGTTTTTT
CASSMWLTSTRNTGELFF
>few|TRBJ1-1|TRBD1|TRBV12-3/TRBV12-4
TGTGCCAGCAGTTCCCGGACAGGGAACACTGAAGCTTTCTTT
CASSSRTGNTEAFF
>few|TRBJ2-3|TRBD2|TRBV7-9
TGTGCCAGCAGCTCTCGCCTAGCGGGAGGGCGTAAGGGAACAGATACGCAGTATTTT
CASSSRLAGGRKGTDTQYF
>few|TRBJ2-1|NA|TRBV7-2
TGTGCCAGCAGCTTCTCGCGAGCCTACAATGAGCAGTTCTTC
CASSFSRAYNEQFF
>medium-sized|TRBJ2-7|TRBD1|TRBV6-5
TGTGCCAGCAGTTACTCGGGGAGGACAGGGAATTACGGGGAGCAGTACTTC
CASSYSGRTGNYGEQYF
>many|TRBJ1-1|NA|TRBV30
TGTGCCTGGAGTTGGGGGGAATTAACTGAAGCTTTCTTT
CAWSWGELTEAFF
>NA|TRBJ2-1|NA|TRBV6-5
TGTGCCAGCAGAGAGTCCTACAATGAGCAGTTCTTC
CASRESYNEQFF
>many|TRBJ2-7|TRBD2|TRBV7-6
TGTGCCAGTGGGCTAGCGGGATTTTACGAGCAGTACTTC
CASGLAGFYEQYF
>NA|TRBJ2-3|TRBD1|TRBV5-1
TGCGCCAGCAGCTCGACAGGGGGCAGGCAGGATACGCAGTATTTT
CASSSTGGRQDTQYF
>NA|TRBJ2-7|NA|TRBV7-6
TGTGCCAGCAGCTTGGGCCGGGCCTACGAGCAGTACTTC
CASSLGRAYEQYF